This is a list of T cell receptor beta chains from one sample in a study of early T cells in non-severe SARS-CoV-2 infection. MiXCR, applied by TCRdb to the 5' RACE reads, yields one record per CDR3 protein. This table holds 85,000 to 120,000 distinct CDR3 sequences, under 15% found once. The material sequenced was whole blood. These receptor sequences come from an adult who was a healthcare worker with PCR-confirmed SARS-CoV-2 infection or an uninfected control (not recorded which). Both conserved end residues are part of each CDR3. Each record gives: D gene, V gene, clone size, J gene, CDR3 length, CDR3 DNA, CDR3 protein. A D gene is named only where the DNA matches it firmly. Only some rows state a clone size, as once, few, many or a class for expanded clones.

d_call: .
v_call: TRBV20-1
clone_size: .
j_call: TRBJ2-3
cdr3_length: 14
cdr3_nt: TGCAGTGCCTGGGGGCTAGCGGGCACAGATACGCAGTATTTT
cdr3_aa: CSAWGLAGTDTQYF

d_call: TRBD1
v_call: TRBV7-8
clone_size: many
j_call: TRBJ2-7
cdr3_length: 15
cdr3_nt: TGTGCCAGCAGCCCGAGGGACAGAAACTCCTACGAGCAGTACTTC
cdr3_aa: CASSPRDRNSYEQYF

d_call: .
v_call: TRBV7-9
clone_size: .
j_call: TRBJ2-7
cdr3_length: 13
cdr3_nt: TGTGCCAGCAGCTTCGGTCGAGGTTACGAGCAGTACTTC
cdr3_aa: CASSFGRGYEQYF

d_call: .
v_call: TRBV5-5
clone_size: .
j_call: TRBJ2-1
cdr3_length: 11
cdr3_nt: TGTGCCAGCAGCAGGCATGATGAGCAGTTCTTC
cdr3_aa: CASSRHDEQFF

d_call: .
v_call: TRBV6-6
clone_size: .
j_call: TRBJ1-5
cdr3_length: 14
cdr3_nt: TGTGCCAGCAGTTACAATGGGGTGCACCAGCCCCAGCATTTT
cdr3_aa: CASSYNGVHQPQHF

d_call: .
v_call: TRBV10-3
clone_size: many
j_call: TRBJ2-5
cdr3_length: 12
cdr3_nt: TGTGCCATCAGTGACCATCAAGAGACCCAGTACTTC
cdr3_aa: CAISDHQETQYF

d_call: .
v_call: TRBV20-1
clone_size: few
j_call: TRBJ2-3
cdr3_length: 15
cdr3_nt: TGCAGTGCTAGAGATCGGAGCGGGCTCACAGATACGCAGTATTTT
cdr3_aa: CSARDRSGLTDTQYF

d_call: .
v_call: TRBV14
clone_size: many
j_call: TRBJ2-5
cdr3_length: 16
cdr3_nt: TGTGCCAGCAGCCAAGGCTTTGCCCCCAGGGAAGAGACCCAGTACTTC
cdr3_aa: CASSQGFAPREETQYF

d_call: .
v_call: TRBV6-1
clone_size: once
j_call: TRBJ1-1
cdr3_length: 12
cdr3_nt: TGTGCCAGCAACTATGGGGAGGCTGAAGCTTTCTTT
cdr3_aa: CASNYGEAEAFF

d_call: TRBD1
v_call: TRBV11-2
clone_size: few
j_call: TRBJ1-2
cdr3_length: 17
cdr3_nt: TGTGCCAGCAGCCACGGCCCGGGACAGGGTTTTGTCGGTGGCTACACCTTC
cdr3_aa: CASSHGPGQGFVGGYTF

d_call: .
v_call: TRBV4-1
clone_size: .
j_call: TRBJ2-7
cdr3_length: 12
cdr3_nt: TGCGCCAGCAGCCAATCTACTAGTCCTTTGTACTTC
cdr3_aa: CASSQSTSPLYF

d_call: .
v_call: TRBV28
clone_size: many
j_call: TRBJ2-5
cdr3_length: 13
cdr3_nt: TGTGCCAGCAGATTTACCCCTCTAGAGACCCAGTACTTC
cdr3_aa: CASRFTPLETQYF

d_call: .
v_call: TRBV12-3/TRBV12-4
clone_size: many
j_call: TRBJ2-5
cdr3_length: 14
cdr3_nt: TGTGCCAGCAGTTTTGAAGGGGCCCGAGAGACCCAGTACTTC
cdr3_aa: CASSFEGARETQYF

d_call: .
v_call: TRBV10-2
clone_size: few
j_call: TRBJ2-3
cdr3_length: 13
cdr3_nt: TGCGCCAGCCGGACCGGGGGTAAAGATACGCAGTATTTT
cdr3_aa: CASRTGGKDTQYF

d_call: TRBD1
v_call: TRBV12-3/TRBV12-4
clone_size: many
j_call: TRBJ1-2
cdr3_length: 14
cdr3_nt: TGTGCCAGCAGAGGGACCGACAGGGCCTATGGCTACACCTTC
cdr3_aa: CASRGTDRAYGYTF

d_call: .
v_call: TRBV9
clone_size: few
j_call: TRBJ2-1
cdr3_length: 15
cdr3_nt: TGTGCCAGCAGCCCCGATCGGGGGACCTACAATGAGCAGTTCTTC
cdr3_aa: CASSPDRGTYNEQFF

d_call: .
v_call: TRBV7-2
clone_size: few
j_call: TRBJ2-4
cdr3_length: 14
cdr3_nt: TGTGCCAGCAGCTTCGGGGTTGCCAAAAACATTCAGTACTTC
cdr3_aa: CASSFGVAKNIQYF

d_call: TRBD2
v_call: TRBV6-5
clone_size: many
j_call: TRBJ2-1
cdr3_length: 13
cdr3_nt: TGTGCCAGCACCCAACTAGCGTGGAATGAGCAGTTCTTC
cdr3_aa: CASTQLAWNEQFF

d_call: .
v_call: TRBV5-1
clone_size: many
j_call: TRBJ2-7
cdr3_length: 15
cdr3_nt: TGCGCCAGCAGCCCAAGGGCCACCCCAAACGGCGAGCAGTACTTC
cdr3_aa: CASSPRATPNGEQYF

d_call: .
v_call: TRBV4-2
clone_size: many
j_call: TRBJ2-2
cdr3_length: 15
cdr3_nt: TGTGCCAGCAGCCAAGAGGTCCCGGGCAGGGGGGAGCTGTTTTTT
cdr3_aa: CASSQEVPGRGELFF

d_call: .
v_call: TRBV7-9
clone_size: many
j_call: TRBJ2-7
cdr3_length: 13
cdr3_nt: TGTGCCAGCAGCCCGGGTGCCTCCTACGAGCAGTACTTC
cdr3_aa: CASSPGASYEQYF

d_call: .
v_call: TRBV6-6
clone_size: many
j_call: TRBJ2-5
cdr3_length: 12
cdr3_nt: TGTGCCAGCAGTTACACCCAAGAGACCCAGTACTTC
cdr3_aa: CASSYTQETQYF

d_call: .
v_call: TRBV6-1
clone_size: many
j_call: TRBJ1-1
cdr3_length: 14
cdr3_nt: TGTGCCAGCAGTATTTCGGGGGTAGGGGCTGAAGCTTTCTTT
cdr3_aa: CASSISGVGAEAFF

d_call: .
v_call: TRBV12-5
clone_size: many
j_call: TRBJ1-1
cdr3_length: 12
cdr3_nt: TGTGCTAGCGGGACTTCGGCACATGAAGCTTTCTTT
cdr3_aa: CASGTSAHEAFF

d_call: TRBD2
v_call: TRBV20-1
clone_size: .
j_call: TRBJ2-1
cdr3_length: 18
cdr3_nt: TGCAGTGCTAGAGGAGGGACTAGCGGGATTGGCGCCTACAATGAGCAGTTCTTC
cdr3_aa: CSARGGTSGIGAYNEQFF

d_call: .
v_call: TRBV5-1
clone_size: many
j_call: TRBJ1-1
cdr3_length: 16
cdr3_nt: TGCGCCAGCAGCTTGTCATCCGCGTCTTTGAACACTGAAGCTTTCTTT
cdr3_aa: CASSLSSASLNTEAFF

d_call: .
v_call: TRBV21-1
clone_size: many
j_call: TRBJ2-1
cdr3_length: 14
cdr3_nt: TGTGCCAGCAGATCCGGGACCTCCTACAATGAGCAGTTCTTC
cdr3_aa: CASRSGTSYNEQFF

d_call: TRBD2
v_call: TRBV3-1
clone_size: few
j_call: TRBJ2-1
cdr3_length: 15
cdr3_nt: TGTGCCAGCAGCTCGGGACTAGCGGGAGTCAATGAGCAGTTCTTC
cdr3_aa: CASSSGLAGVNEQFF

d_call: .
v_call: TRBV7-9
clone_size: few
j_call: TRBJ2-5
cdr3_length: 14
cdr3_nt: TGTGCCAGCAGCTTACAGGGACAACAAGAGACCCAGTACTTC
cdr3_aa: CASSLQGQQETQYF

d_call: .
v_call: TRBV6-2/TRBV6-3
clone_size: .
j_call: TRBJ2-5
cdr3_length: 12
cdr3_nt: TGTGCCAGCAGCTACAGGGTTGAGACCCAGTACTTC
cdr3_aa: CASSYRVETQYF

d_call: .
v_call: TRBV10-3
clone_size: many
j_call: TRBJ2-7
cdr3_length: 12
cdr3_nt: TGTGCCACGCAGGGGTCATCCTACGAGCAGTACTTC
cdr3_aa: CATQGSSYEQYF

d_call: .
v_call: TRBV11-2
clone_size: .
j_call: TRBJ1-1
cdr3_length: 15
cdr3_nt: TGTGCCAGCAGCTCACTCAAATTGGGGTACACTGAAGCTTTCTTT
cdr3_aa: CASSSLKLGYTEAFF

d_call: TRBD2
v_call: TRBV14
clone_size: .
j_call: TRBJ2-7
cdr3_length: 14
cdr3_nt: TGTGCCAGCAGCCGGACTAGCGGATCCCTCCAGCAGTACTTC
cdr3_aa: CASSRTSGSLQQYF

d_call: .
v_call: TRBV20-1
clone_size: many
j_call: TRBJ2-4
cdr3_length: 13
cdr3_nt: TGCAGTGCTCCAGGACGCGGGTCGGACATTCAGTACTTC
cdr3_aa: CSAPGRGSDIQYF

d_call: .
v_call: TRBV5-1
clone_size: many
j_call: TRBJ1-2
cdr3_length: 13
cdr3_nt: TGCGCCAGCAGCTTGGCCAGGGACTATGGCTACACCTTC
cdr3_aa: CASSLARDYGYTF

d_call: TRBD2
v_call: TRBV27
clone_size: few
j_call: TRBJ2-1
cdr3_length: 14
cdr3_nt: TGTGCCAGCCGTGATCTAGGGCGCGGGGGTGAGCAGTTCTTC
cdr3_aa: CASRDLGRGGEQFF

d_call: .
v_call: TRBV28
clone_size: few
j_call: TRBJ1-6
cdr3_length: 15
cdr3_nt: TGTGCCAGCAGTTCGCCGGGACTCAGGACATCACCCCTCCACTTT
cdr3_aa: CASSSPGLRTSPLHF

d_call: TRBD2
v_call: TRBV11-2
clone_size: many
j_call: TRBJ2-1
cdr3_length: 18
cdr3_nt: TGTGCCAGCAGCTTAGGGGGTAGCGGGTTCACCTCCTACAATGAGCAGTTCTTC
cdr3_aa: CASSLGGSGFTSYNEQFF

d_call: .
v_call: TRBV28
clone_size: .
j_call: TRBJ2-7
cdr3_length: 14
cdr3_nt: TGTGCCAGCAGTTTATGGGACCGTTCCTACGAGCAGTACTTC
cdr3_aa: CASSLWDRSYEQYF

d_call: TRBD2
v_call: TRBV12-3/TRBV12-4
clone_size: .
j_call: TRBJ2-1
cdr3_length: 15
cdr3_nt: TGTGCCAGCAGAGGACTAGCGGGAGAGTACAATGAGCAGTTCTTC
cdr3_aa: CASRGLAGEYNEQFF

d_call: .
v_call: TRBV4-2
clone_size: .
j_call: TRBJ2-4
cdr3_length: 18
cdr3_nt: TGTGCCAGCAGCCAAGATTCAAGGTCCCCACTAGCCAAAAACATTCAGTACTTC
cdr3_aa: CASSQDSRSPLAKNIQYF

d_call: .
v_call: TRBV7-3
clone_size: few
j_call: TRBJ2-2
cdr3_length: 15
cdr3_nt: TGTGCCAGCAGCCCGCGGGGAAAGAACACCGGGGAGCTGTTTTTT
cdr3_aa: CASSPRGKNTGELFF

d_call: .
v_call: TRBV5-1
clone_size: many
j_call: TRBJ1-1
cdr3_length: 12
cdr3_nt: TGCGCCAGCAGCTTGGTGAGCACTGAAGCTTTCTTT
cdr3_aa: CASSLVSTEAFF

d_call: .
v_call: TRBV12-3/TRBV12-4
clone_size: few
j_call: TRBJ2-7
cdr3_length: 15
cdr3_nt: TGTGCCAGCAAACGAGCAGGACTTCTATCCTACGAGCAGTACTTC
cdr3_aa: CASKRAGLLSYEQYF

d_call: .
v_call: TRBV7-2
clone_size: few
j_call: TRBJ1-6
cdr3_length: 13
cdr3_nt: TGTGCCAGCAGCTCCGACAGGACTTCACCCCTCCACTTT
cdr3_aa: CASSSDRTSPLHF

d_call: .
v_call: TRBV30
clone_size: .
j_call: TRBJ2-5
cdr3_length: 14
cdr3_nt: TGTGCCTGGGCTCCCTCCGGGCTCCGAAAGACCCAGTACTTC
cdr3_aa: CAWAPSGLRKTQYF

d_call: .
v_call: TRBV2
clone_size: .
j_call: TRBJ2-5
cdr3_length: 13
cdr3_nt: TGTGCCAGCAGTGGCCGGGACCAAGAGACCCAGTACTTC
cdr3_aa: CASSGRDQETQYF